The 30 T cell receptor beta chains presented below share a single source sample, sequenced in a study of response to subunit inactivated influenza vaccine. MiXCR, applied by TCRdb to the RT-PCR reads, yields one record per CDR3 protein. The table records roughly 620,000 distinct CDR3 sequences, over 9% of them present only once. The same data also went into a second study, on T cells expressing NK-cell markers. As reported in that work: In generating TCR beta cDNA, 5'RACE template switching with UMIs was used.

Specimen: PBMCs from blood, collected on the day of vaccination. These receptors originate from a man aged 45-65 years who received an inactivated influenza vaccine.

This clonotype was seen repeatedly, ten times or more. DNA for the CDR3: TGCAGCGTTGCGTCGGAGATGGTGCAGTTCTTC. Its translation: CSVASEMVQFF. The genes are TRBV29-1 and TRBJ2-1; no reliable D call. Per germline, CDR1 SQVTM and CDR2 ANQGSEA. The CDR3 is 11 residues long. Between the trimmed V and J ends, which lost 4 bases and 12 bases, there was a span of 13 bases.

V is TRBV27 and J is TRBJ2-7, with 9 nucleotides matching TRBD2. Germline assignment: CDR1 MNHEY and CDR2 SMNVEV (reference sequence). This CDR3 region has 17 residues. V trimming: 3 bases; J trimming: 4 bases; junction bases outside the gene matches: 13. CDR3 bases: TGTGCCAGCAGTTTTCTAATGGCGGGAGGGCCCGGGTACGAGCAGTACTTC. Encoded protein: CASSFLMAGGPGYEQYF.

This clonotype was detected ten times or more. The chain has TRBV7-2 and TRBJ2-3, with D uncertain. Germline V lookup: CDR1 SGHTA, CDR2 FQGNSA. CDR3 length equals 11 residues. The germline V and J ends were trimmed by 5 bases and 8 bases, with 8 bases remaining between them. Here the CDR3 reads CASSPERTQYF. CDR3 nucleotide sequence: TGTGCCAGCAGCCCCGAGCGTACGCAGTATTTT. Based on the CDR3 plus reference TRBV7-2 and TRBJ2-3, the full variable domain is GAGVSQSPSNKVTEKGKDVELRCDPISGHTALYWYRQSLGQGLEFLIYFQGNSAPDKSGLPSDRFSAERTGGSVSTLTIQRTQQEDSAVYLCASSPERTQYFGPGTRLTVL.

This clonotype has only a few counts. This rearrangement joins TRBV4-1 to TRBJ2-3; 9 bases line up with TRBD2. With V trimmed by 1 base and J by 2 bases, 13 bases remained unmatched. The germline gives CDR1 MGHRA, CDR2 YSYEKL. This CDR3 region has 19 residues. This CDR3 reads CASSQGGSPGTSYTDTQYF. CDR3 nucleotide sequence: TGCGCCAGCAGCCAAGGAGGTTCCCCCGGGACTAGCTACACAGATACGCAGTATTTT.

The chain joins TRBV5-6 to TRBJ2-2; 10 nucleotides agree with TRBD2. V was clipped by 6 bases and J by 6 bases; unmatched bases: 5. The CDR3 is 14 amino acids. Per the germline V gene, CDR1 is SGHDT and CDR2 is YYEEEE. CDR3 amino acids: CASKSSGSPGELFF. CDR3 nucleotides: TGTGCCAGCAAATCTAGCGGGAGTCCCGGGGAGCTGTTTTTT.

This clonotype was counted ten times or more. V and J are TRBV29-1 and TRBJ2-3; D is unresolved. From germline, CDR1 is SQVTM and CDR2 ANQGSEA. This CDR3 has 14 amino acids. Trimming cost V 4 bases and J 2 bases, with 13 bases left between them. The CDR3 bases are TGCAGCGTTGCCGAATCCCGCGCCACAGATACGCAGTATTTT. Residues: CSVAESRATDTQYF.

This clonotype was seen repeatedly, ten times or more. This chain links TRBV18 with TRBJ1-1; D is unresolved. The CDR3 is 13 amino acids. V was trimmed by 3 bases and J by 0 bases, leaving 5 bases between them. Germline V lookup: CDR1 KGHSH, CDR2 LQKENI. The CDR3 region is CASSPDLNTEAFF. CDR3 nucleotides: TGTGCCAGCTCACCCGACCTGAACACTGAAGCTTTCTTT.

The chain combines TRBV12-3 or TRBV12-4 with TRBJ1-1; D gene uncertain. The V and J ends lost 7 bases and 4 bases respectively, with 16 bases between them. This CDR3 is 14 amino acids long. In DNA form, the CDR3 reads TGTGCCAGCACCACCAGGAGGGTCAGCACTGAAGCTTTCTTT. Encoded protein: CASTTRRVSTEAFF.

This clonotype was seen only once. The chain employs TRBV20-1 and TRBJ1-5; D remains unclear. The V gene's germline CDR1 is DFQATT and CDR2 SNEGSKA (reference sequence). V gave up 7 bases and J gave up 5 bases, with 21 bases separating them. The CDR3 sequence is 15 residues long. The CDR3, as DNA: TGCAGTGTCACAGATGAAGGGCCCCATGATCAGCCCCAGCATTTT. This sequence encodes CSVTDEGPHDQPQHF.

This chain links TRBV7-9 with TRBJ2-2; TRBD2 aligns across 9 bases. Germline CDR1 is SEHNR and CDR2 is FQNEAQ (reference sequence). The junction had 11 bases not matched to a gene; V was cut back by 2 bases and J by 10 bases. The CDR3 extends over 16 amino acids. CDR3 sequence reads: CASSLLAGGPLVELFF. The CDR3 DNA sequence: TGTGCCAGCAGCTTACTCGCGGGGGGGCCCCTTGTGGAGCTGTTTTTT.

This clonotype showed up just a few times. The rearrangement uses TRBV5-1 and TRBJ2-2; 8 bases are shared with TRBD1. Trimming cost V 7 bases and J 6 bases; bases outside gene matches: 2. The CDR3 has 12 amino acids. Germline CDR1 is SGHRS and CDR2 is YFSETQ. CDR3 in amino acids: CASAQGAGELFF. As DNA, the CDR3 is TGCGCCAGCGCACAGGGGGCCGGGGAGCTGTTTTTT.

The genes are TRBV20-1 and TRBJ2-3, with 8 bases fitting TRBD1. The CDR3 contains 15 residues. The V gene's germline CDR1 is DFQATT and CDR2 SNEGSKA (reference sequence). The J segment lost 1 base and the V segment lost 6 bases, leaving 9 bases of the junction unmatched. DNA for the CDR3: TGCAGTGCCCTCGGACAGGGCGAAGGCACAGATACGCAGTATTTT. It specifies CSALGQGEGTDTQYF.

This clonotype came up a few times. This chain joins TRBV15 and TRBJ1-5, with 8 bases lining up with TRBD1. Germline lookup yields CDR1 LNHNV and CDR2 YYDKDF (reference sequence). This CDR3 has 14 residues. V gave up 3 bases and J gave up 5 bases; unmatched junction bases: 3. The CDR3 loop is CATSSRQGYQPQHF. The CDR3 DNA follows: TGTGCCACCAGCAGTCGACAGGGGTATCAGCCCCAGCATTTT. The complete variable domain, with remaining parts taken from reference TRBV15 and TRBJ1-5, reads DAMVIQNPRYQVTQFGKPVTLSCSQTLNHNVMYWYQQKSSQAPKLLFHYYDKDFNNEADTPDNFQSRRPNTSFCFLDIRSPGLGDTAMYLCATSSRQGYQPQHFGDGTRLSIL.

This clonotype was seen ten or more times. The J gene is TRBJ2-7, the V gene TRBV5-1; TRBD1 agrees at 9 bases. J was trimmed by 4 bases and V by 2 bases; bases with no gene match: 7. CDR3 length equals 15 residues. Per germline, CDR1 SGHRS and CDR2 YFSETQ. The CDR3 is CASSLWTGEQYEQYF. Here the CDR3 DNA reads TGCGCCAGCAGCTTATGGACAGGGGAGCAGTACGAGCAGTACTTC.

This clonotype showed up just a few times. This sequence joins TRBV29-1 and TRBJ2-5; D gene unclear. Trimming took 6 bases from V and 9 from J, leaving 20 bases between them. The CDR3 is 13 amino acids. Germline V gene sequence: CDR1 SQVTM, CDR2 ANQGSEA. The CDR3 DNA sequence: TGCAGCGTAGAACCTGACGGCCACGGAGCCCAGTACTTC. It codes for CSVEPDGHGAQYF. Full variable domain (outside the CDR3, taken from reference TRBV29-1 and TRBJ2-5): SAVISQKPSRDICQRGTSLTIQCQVDSQVTMMFWYRQQPGQSLTLIATANQGSEATYESGFVIDKFPISRPNLTFSTLTVSNMSPEDSSIYLCSVEPDGHGAQYFGPGTRLLVL.

The chain combines TRBV5-1 with TRBJ2-7, with D perhaps assigned TRBD1 or TRBD2 (5 bases each). CDR3 size: 14 residues. V lost 3 bases and J lost 4, with 14 bases in between. The germline V gene has CDR1 SGHRS and CDR2 YFSETQ. In DNA form, the CDR3 reads TGCGCCAGCAGCTACGGGACGGCGGATTACGAGCAGTACTTC. This sequence encodes CASSYGTADYEQYF. The full variable domain, its missing parts supplied by reference TRBV5-1 and TRBJ2-7, is KAGVTQTPRYLIKTRGQQVTLSCSPISGHRSVSWYQQTPGQGLQFLFEYFSETQRNKGNFPGRFSGRQFSNSRSEMNVSTLELGDSALYLCASSYGTADYEQYFGPGTRLTVT.

This clonotype showed up many times. The genes are TRBV6-2 or TRBV6-3 and TRBJ1-2, with a weak D call TRBD1 (6 bases). The CDR3 is made up of 16 amino acids. Germline V gene sequence: CDR1 MNHEY, CDR2 SVGEGT. Trimming left V 4 bases short and J 7 bases short, with 22 bases between. In DNA, the CDR3 is TGTGCCAGCAGTTGGGCCGGGACATCTCTGGGAGGTGGCTACACCTTC. This translates into CASSWAGTSLGGGYTF.

This clonotype was seen more than once but under ten times. The rearrangement uses TRBV27 and TRBJ2-2; D may be TRBD1 (6 bases). CDR3 length equals 17 residues. The germline V gene has CDR1 MNHEY and CDR2 SMNVEV (reference sequence). V was cut by 4 bases and J by 4 bases, with 19 bases left in between. Here the CDR3 DNA reads TGTGCCAGCAGTTCCATTGGATTTACAGGGTCCACCGGGGAGCTGTTTTTT. The encoded protein is CASSSIGFTGSTGELFF.

In its sample, this clonotype was seen a few times. V usage is TRBV12-3 or TRBV12-4 and J usage is TRBJ2-1; 10 bases fit TRBD1. After removal of 4 bases from V and 3 bases from J, the junction contained 3 bases not matched to a gene. The CDR3 has 15 residues. DNA for the CDR3: TGTGCCAGCAGTTCAGGACAGGGGGACTACAATGAGCAGTTCTTC. This gives the protein CASSSGQGDYNEQFF.

This clonotype came up a few times. This sequence joins TRBV11-2 and TRBJ2-7, with D tentatively TRBD1 or TRBD2 (6 bases each). The CDR3 totals 12 residues. V lost 5 bases and J 6 bases, leaving 11 bases between the germline ends. In germline, CDR1 is SGHAT, CDR2 FQNNGV. The CDR3: CASSRGQVEQYF. The CDR3 DNA reads TGTGCCAGCAGCCGGGGGCAGGTCGAGCAGTACTTC.

This clonotype was observed a handful of times. The chain has TRBV28 and TRBJ2-4; TRBD1 matches at 7 bases. The CDR3 has 17 amino acids. Germline assignment: CDR1 MDHEN and CDR2 SYDVKM. V was pared by 6 bases and J by 0 bases, with 11 bases of the junction left unmatched. CDR3 in amino acids: CASSPTGAAVAKNIQYF. CDR3 DNA sequence: TGTGCCAGCAGCCCTACAGGGGCCGCGGTAGCCAAAAACATTCAGTACTTC.

V and J are TRBV12-3 or TRBV12-4 and TRBJ2-3; 7 bases line up with TRBD2. This CDR3 is built from 15 residues. After removal of 3 bases from V and 2 bases from J, the junction contained 5 bases not matched to a gene. CDR3 sequence (DNA): TGTGCCAGCAGTTTTTTCGGGGGGTCCACAGATACGCAGTATTTT. Amino acids: CASSFFGGSTDTQYF.

This clonotype was seen only a few times. The chain combines TRBV19 with TRBJ2-4; 8 nucleotides agree with TRBD1. The germline gives CDR1 LNHDA, CDR2 SQIVND (reference sequence). Trimming at V came to 4 bases and at J to 6 bases, leaving 14 bases not matched to a gene. The CDR3 consists of 17 residues. CDR3: CASSSILQGARINIQYF. Written as DNA, the CDR3 is TGTGCCAGTAGTAGCATTTTGCAGGGGGCAAGAATAAACATTCAGTACTTC.

This clonotype was observed many times. The rearrangement uses TRBV28 and TRBJ2-7; TRBD2 might be the D (6 bases). The ends were cut back, 5 bases at V and 0 bases at J, with 20 bases in the middle. Per the germline V gene, CDR1 is MDHEN and CDR2 is SYDVKM. The CDR3 has 17 amino acids. CDR3 protein: CASSPILAPGSSYEQYF. CDR3 bases: TGTGCCAGCAGTCCGATACTAGCACCAGGGAGCTCCTACGAGCAGTACTTC.

This clonotype was recorded a few times. The chain combines TRBV5-1 with TRBJ2-1; a possible D gene is TRBD2 (5 bases). Germline V CDR1 and CDR2: SGHRS, YFSETQ. The CDR3 is 14 amino acids. The V end was cut by 0 bases, the J end by 15 bases, with 19 bases between. The CDR3 here is CASSLADQRPQSFF. The CDR3 nucleotides are TGCGCCAGCAGCTTGGCAGACCAGCGGCCCCAATCGTTCTTC.

The V and J genes are TRBV6-1 and TRBJ1-1; no firm D call. The V end was cut by 6 bases, the J end by 1 base, with 12 bases between. This CDR3 has 14 amino acids. Germline V gene data show CDR1 as MNHNS and CDR2 as SASEGT. CDR3 sequence reads: CASSHRGTNTEAFF. The DNA of the CDR3 is TGTGCCAGCAGCCACCGGGGAACGAACACTGAAGCTTTCTTT.

This clonotype was detected a few times. The chain joins TRBV30 to TRBJ1-1; D unclear. Germline-derived CDR1 and CDR2 are GTSNPN and SVGIG (reference sequence). The CDR3 sequence is 12 residues long. Written as DNA, the CDR3 is TGTGTCGTACGATTAGGAAACACTGAAGCTTTCTTT. Residues: CVVRLGNTEAFF.

This chain connects TRBV3-1 to TRBJ2-7; TRBD2 aligns across 8 bases. V shed 7 bases, J shed 2 bases, and the junction held 7 bases outside the gene matches. Germline CDR1 is LGHDT and CDR2 is YNNKEL (reference sequence). This CDR3 region has 14 residues. CDR3 loop: CASTGRDSAYEQYF. For the CDR3, the DNA is TGTGCCAGCACCGGGAGGGATTCCGCCTACGAGCAGTACTTC.

In this sample, this clonotype turned up a few times. V usage is TRBV20-1 and J usage is TRBJ2-1; 11 positions match TRBD1. The CDR3 sequence is 14 residues long. The germline V gene encodes CDR1 DFQATT and CDR2 SNEGSKA (reference sequence). V shed 1 base and J 7 bases; nucleotides not matched to a gene: 3. The CDR3 coding sequence is TGCAGTGCTAGAGGAGGACAGGGGGCTAATGAGCAGTTCTTC. Translation gives CSARGGQGANEQFF.

This clonotype was seen a few times. This chain joins TRBV10-3 and TRBJ2-5, with D perhaps being TRBD1 or TRBD2 (5 bases each). The germline V and J ends were trimmed by 2 bases and 5 bases, with 9 bases remaining between them. The CDR3 sequence is 13 residues long. Germline V lookup: CDR1 ENHRY, CDR2 SYGVKD. The CDR3: CAISERDGETQYF. CDR3 DNA sequence: TGTGCCATCAGTGAGAGGGACGGGGAGACCCAGTACTTC.